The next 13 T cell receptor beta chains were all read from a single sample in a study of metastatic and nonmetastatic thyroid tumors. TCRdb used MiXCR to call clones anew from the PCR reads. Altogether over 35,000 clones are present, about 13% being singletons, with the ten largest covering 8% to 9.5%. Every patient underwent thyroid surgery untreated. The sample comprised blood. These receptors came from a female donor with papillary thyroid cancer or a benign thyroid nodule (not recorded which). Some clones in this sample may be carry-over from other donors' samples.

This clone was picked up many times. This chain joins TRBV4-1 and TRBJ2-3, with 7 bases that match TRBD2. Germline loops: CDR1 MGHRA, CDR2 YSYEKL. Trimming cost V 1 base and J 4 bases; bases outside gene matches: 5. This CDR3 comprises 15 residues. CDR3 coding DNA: TGCGCCAGCAGCCAAGTCGCGGGAGAATCAGATACGCAGTATTTT. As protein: CASSQVAGESDTQYF.

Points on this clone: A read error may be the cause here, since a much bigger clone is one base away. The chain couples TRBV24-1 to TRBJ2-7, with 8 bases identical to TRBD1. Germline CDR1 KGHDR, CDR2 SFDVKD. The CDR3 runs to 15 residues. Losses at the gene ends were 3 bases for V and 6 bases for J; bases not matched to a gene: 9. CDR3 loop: CATSDRTGTLCEQYF. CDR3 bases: TGTGCCACCAGTGATCGGACAGGGACTCTCTGCGAGCAGTACTTC.

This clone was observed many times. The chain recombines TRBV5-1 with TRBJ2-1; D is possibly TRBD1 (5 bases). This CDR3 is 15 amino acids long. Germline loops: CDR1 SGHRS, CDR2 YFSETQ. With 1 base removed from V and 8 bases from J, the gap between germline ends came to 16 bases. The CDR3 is CASSLLAGKVDEQFF. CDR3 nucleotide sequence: TGCGCCAGCAGCTTGTTAGCAGGGAAGGTGGATGAGCAGTTCTTC.

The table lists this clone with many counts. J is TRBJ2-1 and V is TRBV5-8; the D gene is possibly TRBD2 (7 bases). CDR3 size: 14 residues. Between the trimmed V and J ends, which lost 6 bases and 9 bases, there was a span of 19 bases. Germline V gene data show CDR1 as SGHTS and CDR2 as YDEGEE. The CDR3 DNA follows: TGTGCCAGCATACCCAAGGGGGGGCTGGGTGAGCAGTTCTTC. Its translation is CASIPKGGLGEQFF.

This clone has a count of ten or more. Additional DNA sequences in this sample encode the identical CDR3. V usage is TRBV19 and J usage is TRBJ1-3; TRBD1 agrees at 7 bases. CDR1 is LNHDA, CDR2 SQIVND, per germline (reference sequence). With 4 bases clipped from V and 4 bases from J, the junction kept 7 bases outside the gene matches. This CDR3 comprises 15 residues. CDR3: CASSTVGQWGNTIYF. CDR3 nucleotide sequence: TGTGCCAGTAGTACGGTGGGACAGTGGGGAAACACCATATATTTT.

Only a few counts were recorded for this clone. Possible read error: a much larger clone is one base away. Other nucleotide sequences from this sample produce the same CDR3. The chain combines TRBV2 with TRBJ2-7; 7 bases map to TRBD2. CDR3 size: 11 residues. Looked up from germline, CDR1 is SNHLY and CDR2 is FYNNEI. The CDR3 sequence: CASSEGRPSGF. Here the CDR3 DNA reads TGTGCCAGCAGTGAAGGCAGGCCTAGCGGCTTC. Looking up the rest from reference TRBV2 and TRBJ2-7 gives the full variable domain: EPEVTQTPSHQVTQMGQEVILRCVPISNHLYFYWYRQILGQKVEFLVSFYNNEISEKSEIFDDQFSVERPDGSNFTLKIRSTKLEDSAMYFCASSEGRPSGFGPGTRLTVT.

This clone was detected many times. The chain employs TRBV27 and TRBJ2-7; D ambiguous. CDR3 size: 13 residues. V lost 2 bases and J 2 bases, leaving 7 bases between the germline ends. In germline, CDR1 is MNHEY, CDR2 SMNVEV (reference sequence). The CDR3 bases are TGTGCCAGCAGTTTAAGGAGAACCTACGAGCAGTACTTC. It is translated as CASSLRRTYEQYF.

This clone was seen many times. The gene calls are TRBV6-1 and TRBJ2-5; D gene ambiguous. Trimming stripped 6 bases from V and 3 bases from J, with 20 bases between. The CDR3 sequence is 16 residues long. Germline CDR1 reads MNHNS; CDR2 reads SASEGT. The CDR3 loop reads CASSPSLSSPKETQYF. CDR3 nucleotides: TGTGCCAGCAGCCCCTCCCTGTCGAGCCCTAAAGAGACCCAGTACTTC.

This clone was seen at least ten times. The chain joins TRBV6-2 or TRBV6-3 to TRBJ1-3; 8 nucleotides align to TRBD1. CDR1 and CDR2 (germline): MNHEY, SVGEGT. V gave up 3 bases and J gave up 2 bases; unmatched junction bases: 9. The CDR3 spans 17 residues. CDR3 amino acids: CASSYRYSGGAGNTIYF. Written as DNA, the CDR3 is TGTGCCAGCAGTTATCGCTATTCAGGGGGCGCTGGAAACACCATATATTTT.

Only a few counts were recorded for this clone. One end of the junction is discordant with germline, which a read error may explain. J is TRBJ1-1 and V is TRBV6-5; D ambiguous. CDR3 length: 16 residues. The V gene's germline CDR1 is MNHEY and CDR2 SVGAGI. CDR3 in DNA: TGTGCAAGCAGTTACGGGTCACAGTGGATGAACACTGAAGCTTTCTTT. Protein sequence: CASSYGSQWMNTEAFF.

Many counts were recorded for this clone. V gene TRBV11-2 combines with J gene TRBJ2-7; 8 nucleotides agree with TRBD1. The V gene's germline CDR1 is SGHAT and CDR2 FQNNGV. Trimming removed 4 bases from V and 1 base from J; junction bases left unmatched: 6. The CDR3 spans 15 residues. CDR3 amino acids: CASSYGQGASYEQYF. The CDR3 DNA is TGTGCCAGCAGCTACGGACAGGGCGCGTCCTACGAGCAGTACTTC.

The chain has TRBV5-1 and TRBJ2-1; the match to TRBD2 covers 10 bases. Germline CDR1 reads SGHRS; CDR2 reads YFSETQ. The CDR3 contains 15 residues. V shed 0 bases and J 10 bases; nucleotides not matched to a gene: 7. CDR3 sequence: CASSLGSGRAREQFF. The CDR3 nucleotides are TGCGCCAGCAGCTTGGGGAGCGGGAGGGCCAGAGAGCAGTTCTTC.

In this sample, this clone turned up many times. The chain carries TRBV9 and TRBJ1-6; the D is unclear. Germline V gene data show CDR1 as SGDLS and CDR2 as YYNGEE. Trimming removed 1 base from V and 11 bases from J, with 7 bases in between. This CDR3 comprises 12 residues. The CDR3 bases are TGTGCCAGCAGCGTATTAGGTGCACCCCTCCACTTT. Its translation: CASSVLGAPLHF.